This T cell receptor (beta chain) was documented in a study of blood T cell repertoires in COVID-19. Here immunoSEQ multiplex PCR was the method, and the copy in TCRdb shows in-frame clones only, minus some. Of about 68,000 clones detected, 65% to 90% appear once; the ten largest clones hold over 1.3%. The sequence was collected from a woman aged 55-70 years with acute or convalescent COVID-19. Sequencing input: peripheral blood.

CDR3 sequence: CASSSDRGYQPQHF. CDR3 coding DNA: TGTGCCAGCAGCTCAGACAGGGGCTATCAGCCCCAGCATTTT. J is TRBJ1-5 and V is TRBV7-2; 8 bases match TRBD1. Per germline, CDR1 SGHTA and CDR2 FQGNSA. The junction had 4 bases not matched to a gene; V was cut back by 4 bases and J by 5 bases. CDR3 length equals 14 residues.